This T cell receptor beta chain stems from a study of blood T cell repertoires in COVID-19. Overall study: Specimens from acute and convalescent COVID-19 originated in the United States, Italy and Spain. In each case, the material was cDNA or gDNA derived from T cells, B-cell-depleted T cells, or PBMCs.

Per the authors' pipeline: Estimation of nucleated cell counts was performed using reference gene primer amplification. Sequenced by immunoSEQ multiplex PCR; TCRdb stores in-frame clones only, minus some. From that table come the V and J calls and clone size; the DNA was used to work out D and trimming. The repertoire holds around 450,000 clones, with about nine tenths as singletons. This clone was seen more than once but under ten times. After removal of 0 bases from V and 2 bases from J, the junction contained 3 bases not matched to a gene. Germline-derived CDR1 and CDR2 are GTSNPN and SVGIG (reference sequence). CDR3 length: 15 amino acids.

This receptor was identified in a young woman who had recovered from COVID-19. The rearrangement links TRBV30 to TRBJ2-3, with 9 bases identical to TRBD1. Sequencing was done on a sample of PBMCs or T cells enriched from blood (not recorded which). The CDR3 loop is CAWSVGTGFTDTQYF. The CDR3 DNA follows: TGTGCCTGGAGTGTCGGGACAGGGTTCACAGATACGCAGTATTTT.